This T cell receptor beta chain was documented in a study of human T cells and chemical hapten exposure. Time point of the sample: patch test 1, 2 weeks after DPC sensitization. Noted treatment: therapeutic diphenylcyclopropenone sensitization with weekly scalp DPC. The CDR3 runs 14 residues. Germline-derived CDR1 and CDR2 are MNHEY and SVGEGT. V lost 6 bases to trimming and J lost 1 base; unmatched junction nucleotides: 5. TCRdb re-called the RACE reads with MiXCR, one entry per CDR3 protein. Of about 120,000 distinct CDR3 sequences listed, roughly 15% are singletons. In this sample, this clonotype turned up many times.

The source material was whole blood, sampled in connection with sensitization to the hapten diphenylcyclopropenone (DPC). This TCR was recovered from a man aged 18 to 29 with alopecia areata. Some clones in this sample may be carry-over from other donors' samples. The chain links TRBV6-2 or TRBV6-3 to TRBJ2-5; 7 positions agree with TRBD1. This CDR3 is CASSQGTAQETQYF. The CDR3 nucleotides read TGTGCCAGCAGCCAGGGGACAGCCCAAGAGACCCAGTACTTC.